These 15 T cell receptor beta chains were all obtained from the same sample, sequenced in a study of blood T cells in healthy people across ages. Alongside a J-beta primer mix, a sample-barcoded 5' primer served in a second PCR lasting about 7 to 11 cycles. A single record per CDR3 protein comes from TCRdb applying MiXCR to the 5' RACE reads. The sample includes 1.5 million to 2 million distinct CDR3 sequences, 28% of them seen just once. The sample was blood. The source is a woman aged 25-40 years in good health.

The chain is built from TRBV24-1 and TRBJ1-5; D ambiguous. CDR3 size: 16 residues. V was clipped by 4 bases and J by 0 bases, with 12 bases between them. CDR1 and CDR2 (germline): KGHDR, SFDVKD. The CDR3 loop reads CATSESDWYSNQPQHF. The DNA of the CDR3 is TGTGCCACCAGTGAGAGCGACTGGTATAGCAATCAGCCCCAGCATTTT.

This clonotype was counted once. The CDR3 loop reads CASKLAGHTDTQYF. In DNA form, the CDR3 reads TGTGCCAGCAAATTAGCGGGACACACAGATACGCAGTATTTT. V usage is TRBV6-5 and J usage is TRBJ2-3; 8 bases map to TRBD2. The CDR3 is 14 amino acids. V shed 7 bases, J shed 2 bases, and the junction held 5 bases outside the gene matches. Germline lookup yields CDR1 MNHEY and CDR2 SVGAGI.

CDR3 protein: CSVEKTAATDTQYF. CDR3 bases: TGCAGCGTTGAAAAGACAGCCGCCACAGATACGCAGTATTTT. V usage is TRBV29-1 and J usage is TRBJ2-3; D may be TRBD1 (5 bases). With 2 bases removed from V and 2 bases from J, the gap between germline ends came to 11 bases. The germline gives CDR1 SQVTM, CDR2 ANQGSEA. The CDR3 has 14 residues.

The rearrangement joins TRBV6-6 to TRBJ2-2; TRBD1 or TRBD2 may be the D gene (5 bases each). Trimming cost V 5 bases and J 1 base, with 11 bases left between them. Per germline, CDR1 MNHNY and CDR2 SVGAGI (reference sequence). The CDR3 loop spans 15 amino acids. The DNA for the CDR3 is TGTGCCAGCAGTCACGGGACGGTGAACACCGGGGAGCTGTTTTTT. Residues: CASSHGTVNTGELFF.

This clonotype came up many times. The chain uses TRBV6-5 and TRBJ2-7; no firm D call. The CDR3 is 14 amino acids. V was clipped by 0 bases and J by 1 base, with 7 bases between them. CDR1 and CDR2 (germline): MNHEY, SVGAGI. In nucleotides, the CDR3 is TGTGCCAGCAGTTACTCGAGTAGTTCCTACGAGCAGTACTTC. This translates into CASSYSSSSYEQYF.

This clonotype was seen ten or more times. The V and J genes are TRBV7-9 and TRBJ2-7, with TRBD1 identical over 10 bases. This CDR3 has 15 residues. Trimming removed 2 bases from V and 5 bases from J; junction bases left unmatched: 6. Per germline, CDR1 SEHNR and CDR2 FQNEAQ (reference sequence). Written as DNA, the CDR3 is TGTGCCAGCAGCTTATCGGACAGGGGGAGCAACGAGCAGTACTTC. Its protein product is CASSLSDRGSNEQYF.

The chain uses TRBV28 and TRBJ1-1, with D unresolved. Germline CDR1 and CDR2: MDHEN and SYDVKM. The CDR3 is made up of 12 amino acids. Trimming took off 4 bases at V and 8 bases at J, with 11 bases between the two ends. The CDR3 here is CASSWRTTEAFF. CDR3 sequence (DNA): TGTGCCAGCAGTTGGAGGACCACCGAAGCTTTCTTT.

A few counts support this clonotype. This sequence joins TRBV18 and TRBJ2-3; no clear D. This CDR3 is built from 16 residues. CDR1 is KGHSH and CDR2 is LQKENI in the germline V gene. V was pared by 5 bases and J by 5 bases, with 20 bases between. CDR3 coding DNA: TGTGCCAGCTCAGGACCCGGTGGCGGCGATAGAGATACGCAGTATTTT. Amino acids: CASSGPGGGDRDTQYF. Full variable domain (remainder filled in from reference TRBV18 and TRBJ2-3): NAGVMQNPRHLVRRRGQEARLRCSPMKGHSHVYWYRQLPEEGLKFMVYLQKENIIDESGMPKERFSAEFPKEGPSILRIQQVVRGDSAAYFCASSGPGGGDRDTQYFGPGTRLTVL.

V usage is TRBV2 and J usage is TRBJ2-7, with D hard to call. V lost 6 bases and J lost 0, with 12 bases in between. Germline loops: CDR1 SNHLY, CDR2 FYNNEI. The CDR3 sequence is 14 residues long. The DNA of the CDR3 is TGTGCCAGCAGGGAAAGGCCGTTCTCCTACGAGCAGTACTTC. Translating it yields CASRERPFSYEQYF.

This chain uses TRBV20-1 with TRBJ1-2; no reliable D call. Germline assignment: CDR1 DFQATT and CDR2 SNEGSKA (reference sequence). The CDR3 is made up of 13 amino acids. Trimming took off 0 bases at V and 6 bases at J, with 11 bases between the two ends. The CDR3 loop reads CSARDGDRDGYTF. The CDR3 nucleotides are TGCAGTGCTAGAGATGGGGATAGAGATGGCTACACCTTC.

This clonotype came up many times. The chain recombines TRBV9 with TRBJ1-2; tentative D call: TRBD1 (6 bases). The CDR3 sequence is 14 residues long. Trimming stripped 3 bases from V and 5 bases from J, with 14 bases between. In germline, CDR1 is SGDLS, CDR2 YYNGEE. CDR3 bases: TGTGCCAGCAGCGGGACAGTCAAGCTATATGGCTACACCTTC. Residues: CASSGTVKLYGYTF.

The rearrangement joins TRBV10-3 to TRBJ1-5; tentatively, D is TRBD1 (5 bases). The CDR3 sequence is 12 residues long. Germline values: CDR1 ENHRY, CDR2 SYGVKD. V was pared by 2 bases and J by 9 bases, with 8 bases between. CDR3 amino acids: CAISEPGSPQHF. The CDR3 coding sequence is TGTGCCATCAGTGAGCCAGGGTCGCCCCAGCATTTT.

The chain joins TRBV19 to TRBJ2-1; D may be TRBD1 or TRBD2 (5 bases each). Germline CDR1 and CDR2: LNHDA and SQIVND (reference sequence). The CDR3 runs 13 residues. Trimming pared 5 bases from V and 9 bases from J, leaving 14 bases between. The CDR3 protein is CASSLGDSGEQFF. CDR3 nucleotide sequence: TGTGCCAGTAGTCTGGGGGATTCGGGTGAGCAGTTCTTC. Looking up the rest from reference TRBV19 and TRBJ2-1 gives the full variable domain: DGGITQSPKYLFRKEGQNVTLSCEQNLNHDAMYWYRQDPGQGLRLIYYSQIVNDFQKGDIAEGYSVSREKKESFPLTVTSAQKNPTAFYLCASSLGDSGEQFFGPGTRLTVL.

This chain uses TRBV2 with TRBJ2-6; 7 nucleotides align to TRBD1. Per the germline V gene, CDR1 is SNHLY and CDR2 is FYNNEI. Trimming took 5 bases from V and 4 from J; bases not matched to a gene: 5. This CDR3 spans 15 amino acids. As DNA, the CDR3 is TGTGCCAGCAGTACTAACAGGGGCGGGGCCAACGTCCTGACTTTC. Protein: CASSTNRGGANVLTF.

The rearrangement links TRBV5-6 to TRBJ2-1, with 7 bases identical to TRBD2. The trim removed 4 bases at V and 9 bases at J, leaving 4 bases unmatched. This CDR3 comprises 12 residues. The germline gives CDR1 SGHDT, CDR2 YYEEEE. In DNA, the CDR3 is TGTGCCAGCAGCCCTAGCGGTGTTGAGCAGTTCTTC. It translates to CASSPSGVEQFF. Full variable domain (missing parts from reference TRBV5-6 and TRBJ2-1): DAGVTQSPTHLIKTRGQQVTLRCSPKSGHDTVSWYQQALGQGPQFIFQYYEEEERQRGNFPDRFSGHQFPNYSSELNVNALLLGDSALYLCASSPSGVEQFFGPGTRLTVL.